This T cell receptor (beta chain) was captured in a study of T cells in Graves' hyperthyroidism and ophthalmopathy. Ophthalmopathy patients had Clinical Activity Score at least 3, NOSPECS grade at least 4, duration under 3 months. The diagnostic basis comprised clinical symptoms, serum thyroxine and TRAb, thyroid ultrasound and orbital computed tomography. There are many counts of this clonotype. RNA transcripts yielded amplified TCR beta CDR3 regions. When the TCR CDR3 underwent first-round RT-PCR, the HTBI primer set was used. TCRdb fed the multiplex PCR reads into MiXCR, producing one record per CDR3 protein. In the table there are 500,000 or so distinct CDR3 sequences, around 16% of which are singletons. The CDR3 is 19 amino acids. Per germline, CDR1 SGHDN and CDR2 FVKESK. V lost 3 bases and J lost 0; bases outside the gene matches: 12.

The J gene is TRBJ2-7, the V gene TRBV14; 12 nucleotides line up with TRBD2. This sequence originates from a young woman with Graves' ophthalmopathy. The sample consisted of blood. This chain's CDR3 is CASSQQLAGGPKSSYEQYF. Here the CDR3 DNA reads TGTGCCAGCAGCCAGCAGCTAGCGGGAGGGCCTAAGTCCTCCTACGAGCAGTACTTC.